The sequence of this TCR beta chain was determined in a study of CD8 T cells in ankylosing spondylitis. Findings and limits, study-wide: Disease-linked clones were CD8+ and relatively rare in peripheral blood. Within ankylosing spondylitis blood, a TCR beta motif made up of under 10 highly homologous variants appeared to be characteristic.

MiXCR, applied by TCRdb to the 5' RACE reads, yields one record per CDR3 protein. The table records about 500,000 distinct CDR3 sequences, about 12% of them present only once. V dropped 3 bases and J dropped 2; count of bases not matched to a gene: 1. The V gene's germline CDR1 is DFQATT and CDR2 SNEGSKA (reference sequence). The CDR3 length is 14 residues. This clonotype has just a few counts. Its specificity is unknown. The sample consisted of blood, either unsorted or a sorted T cell fraction (not recorded which). This clonotype originated in a male donor with ankylosing spondylitis. The chain is built from TRBV20-1 and TRBJ2-1; the match to TRBD2 covers 10 bases. This CDR3 reads CSASGLAAYNEQFF. CDR3 DNA: TGCAGTGCTAGTGGACTAGCGGCCTACAATGAGCAGTTCTTC.